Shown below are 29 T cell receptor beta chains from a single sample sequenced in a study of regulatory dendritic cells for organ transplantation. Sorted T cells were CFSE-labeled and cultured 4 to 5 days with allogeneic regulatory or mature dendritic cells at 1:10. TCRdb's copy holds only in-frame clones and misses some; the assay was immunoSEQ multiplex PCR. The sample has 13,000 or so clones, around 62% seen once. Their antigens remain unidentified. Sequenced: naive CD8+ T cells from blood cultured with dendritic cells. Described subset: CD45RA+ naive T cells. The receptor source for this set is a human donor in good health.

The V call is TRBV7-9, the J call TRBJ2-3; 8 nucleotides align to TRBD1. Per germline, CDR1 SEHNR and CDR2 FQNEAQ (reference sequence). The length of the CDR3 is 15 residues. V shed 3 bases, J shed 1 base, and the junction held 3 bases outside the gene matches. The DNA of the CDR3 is TGTGCCAGCAGCTTCCCGGGACAGGGCACAGATACGCAGTATTTT. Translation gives CASSFPGQGTDTQYF.

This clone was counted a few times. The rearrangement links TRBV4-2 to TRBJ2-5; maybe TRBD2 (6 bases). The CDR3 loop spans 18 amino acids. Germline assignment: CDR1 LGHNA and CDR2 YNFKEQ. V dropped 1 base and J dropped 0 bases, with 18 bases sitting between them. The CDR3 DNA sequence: TGTGCCAGCAGCCAAGTGGTACGGCGGGGCAGCGACCAAGAGACCCAGTACTTC. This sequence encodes CASSQVVRRGSDQETQYF.

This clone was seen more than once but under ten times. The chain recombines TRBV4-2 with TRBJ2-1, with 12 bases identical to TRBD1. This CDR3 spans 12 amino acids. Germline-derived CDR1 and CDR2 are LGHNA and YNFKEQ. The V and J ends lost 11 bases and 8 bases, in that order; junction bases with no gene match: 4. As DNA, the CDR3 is TGTGCCTCTGGGACAGGGGGCTATGAGCAGTTCTTC. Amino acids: CASGTGGYEQFF.

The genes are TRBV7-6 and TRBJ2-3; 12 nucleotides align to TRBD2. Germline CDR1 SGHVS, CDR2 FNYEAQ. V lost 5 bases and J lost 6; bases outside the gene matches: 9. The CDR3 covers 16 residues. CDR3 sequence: CASSPGLAGRSDTQYF. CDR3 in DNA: TGTGCCAGCAGCCCCGGACTAGCGGGGAGGAGCGATACGCAGTATTTT.

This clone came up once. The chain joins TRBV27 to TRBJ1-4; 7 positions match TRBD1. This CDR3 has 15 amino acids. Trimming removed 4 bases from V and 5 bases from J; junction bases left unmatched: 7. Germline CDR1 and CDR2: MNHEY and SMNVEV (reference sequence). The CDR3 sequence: CASSSPGQQNEKLFF. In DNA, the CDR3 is TGTGCCAGCAGTTCCCCGGGACAGCAAAATGAAAAACTGTTTTTT.

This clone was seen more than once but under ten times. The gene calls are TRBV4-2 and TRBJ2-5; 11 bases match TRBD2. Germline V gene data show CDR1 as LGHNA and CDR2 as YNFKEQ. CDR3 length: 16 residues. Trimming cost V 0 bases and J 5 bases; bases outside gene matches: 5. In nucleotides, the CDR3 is TGTGCCAGCAGCCAAGAGATAGCGGGGGGGCTGGAGACCCAGTACTTC. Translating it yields CASSQEIAGGLETQYF.

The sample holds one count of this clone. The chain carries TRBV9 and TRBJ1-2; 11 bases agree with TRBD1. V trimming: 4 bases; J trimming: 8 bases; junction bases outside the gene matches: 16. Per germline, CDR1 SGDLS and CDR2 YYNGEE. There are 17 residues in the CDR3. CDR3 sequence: CASSSGTGGVNYGGYTF. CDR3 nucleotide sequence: TGTGCCAGCAGCTCAGGGACAGGGGGTGTTAACTATGGCGGCTACACCTTC.

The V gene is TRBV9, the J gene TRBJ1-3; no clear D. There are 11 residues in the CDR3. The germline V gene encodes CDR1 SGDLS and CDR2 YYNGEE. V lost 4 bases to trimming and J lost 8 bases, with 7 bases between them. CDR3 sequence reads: CASSPRDTIYF. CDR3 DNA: TGTGCCAGCAGCCCACGGGACACCATATATTTT.

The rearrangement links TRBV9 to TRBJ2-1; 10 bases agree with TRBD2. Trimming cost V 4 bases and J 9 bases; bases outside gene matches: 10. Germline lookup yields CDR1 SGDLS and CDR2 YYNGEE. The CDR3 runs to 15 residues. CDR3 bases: TGTGCCAGCAGCAGTGCTGCTAGCGGGGGAACTGAGCAGTTCTTC. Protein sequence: CASSSAASGGTEQFF.

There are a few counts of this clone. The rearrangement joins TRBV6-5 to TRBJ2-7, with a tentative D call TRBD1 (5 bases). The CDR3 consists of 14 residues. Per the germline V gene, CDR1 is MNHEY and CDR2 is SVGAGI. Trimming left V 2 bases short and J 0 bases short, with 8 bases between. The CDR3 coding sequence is TGTGCCAGCAGTTACGGGGCAGCCTCCTACGAGCAGTACTTC. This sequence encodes CASSYGAASYEQYF.

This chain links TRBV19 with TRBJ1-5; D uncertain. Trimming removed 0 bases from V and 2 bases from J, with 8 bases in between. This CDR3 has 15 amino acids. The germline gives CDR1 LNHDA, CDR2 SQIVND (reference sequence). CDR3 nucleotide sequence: TGTGCCAGTAGTATAGAGGGCAGACGCAATCAGCCCCAGCATTTT. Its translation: CASSIEGRRNQPQHF.

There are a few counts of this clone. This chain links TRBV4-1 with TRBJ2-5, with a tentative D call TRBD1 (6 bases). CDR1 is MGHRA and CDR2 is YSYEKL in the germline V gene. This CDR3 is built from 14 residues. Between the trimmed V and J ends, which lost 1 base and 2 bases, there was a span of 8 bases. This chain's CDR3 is CASSQVQGQETQYF. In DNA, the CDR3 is TGCGCCAGCAGCCAAGTACAGGGACAAGAGACCCAGTACTTC.

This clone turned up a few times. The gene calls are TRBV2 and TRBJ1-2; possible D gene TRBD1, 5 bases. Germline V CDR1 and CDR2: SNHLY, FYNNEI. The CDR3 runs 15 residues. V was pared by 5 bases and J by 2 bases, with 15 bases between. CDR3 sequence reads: CASSPRLGPNYGYTF. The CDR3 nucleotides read TGTGCCAGCAGTCCTCGATTGGGGCCAAACTATGGCTACACCTTC.

CDR3 in DNA: TGTGCCAGCAGCGTAAGCCCCCTGGCAGATACGCAGTATTTT. It specifies CASSVSPLADTQYF. The chain uses TRBV9 and TRBJ2-3; D uncertain. This CDR3 is built from 14 residues. The germline gives CDR1 SGDLS, CDR2 YYNGEE. V lost 1 base and J 4 bases, leaving 10 bases between the germline ends.

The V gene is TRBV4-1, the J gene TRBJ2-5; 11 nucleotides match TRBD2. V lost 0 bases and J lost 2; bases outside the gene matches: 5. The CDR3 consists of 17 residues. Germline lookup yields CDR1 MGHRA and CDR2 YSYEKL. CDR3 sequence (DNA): TGCGCCAGCAGCCAAGAGCCTAGCGGGGGGCCTCAAGAGACCCAGTACTTC. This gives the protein CASSQEPSGGPQETQYF.

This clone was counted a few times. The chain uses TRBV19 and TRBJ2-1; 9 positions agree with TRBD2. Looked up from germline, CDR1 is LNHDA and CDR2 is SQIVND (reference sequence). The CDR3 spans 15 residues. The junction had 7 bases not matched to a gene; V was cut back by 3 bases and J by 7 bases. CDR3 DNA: TGTGCCAGTAGTATTATTGCGGGGGGGCTTAATGAGCAGTTCTTC. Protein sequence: CASSIIAGGLNEQFF.

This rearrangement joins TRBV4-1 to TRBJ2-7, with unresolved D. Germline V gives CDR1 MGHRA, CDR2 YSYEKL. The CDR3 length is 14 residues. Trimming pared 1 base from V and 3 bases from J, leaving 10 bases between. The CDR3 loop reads CASSQGPASYEQYF. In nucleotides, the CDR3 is TGCGCCAGCAGCCAAGGCCCAGCGAGCTACGAGCAGTACTTC.

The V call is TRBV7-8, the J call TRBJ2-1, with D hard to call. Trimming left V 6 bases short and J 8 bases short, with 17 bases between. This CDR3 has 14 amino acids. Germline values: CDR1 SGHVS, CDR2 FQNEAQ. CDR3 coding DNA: TGTGCCAGCAGTTTGGAAGATCGGGTCCATGAGCAGTTCTTC. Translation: CASSLEDRVHEQFF. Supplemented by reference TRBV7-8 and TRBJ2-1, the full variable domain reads GAGVSQSPRYKVAKRGQDVALRCDPISGHVSLFWYQQALGQGPEFLTYFQNEAQLDKSGLPSDRFFAERPEGSVSTLKIQRTQQEDSAVYLCASSLEDRVHEQFFGPGTRLTVL.

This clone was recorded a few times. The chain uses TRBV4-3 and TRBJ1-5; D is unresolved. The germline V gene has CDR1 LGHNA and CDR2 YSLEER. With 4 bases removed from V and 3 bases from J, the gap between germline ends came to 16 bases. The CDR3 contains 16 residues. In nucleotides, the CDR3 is TGCGCCAGCAGCCCCCTCCTGGAGAATAACAATCAGCCCCAGCATTTT. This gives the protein CASSPLLENNNQPQHF.

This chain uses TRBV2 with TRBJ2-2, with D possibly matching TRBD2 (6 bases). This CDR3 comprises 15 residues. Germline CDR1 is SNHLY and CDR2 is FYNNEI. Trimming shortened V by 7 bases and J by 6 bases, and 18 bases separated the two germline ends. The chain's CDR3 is CASINSGPGSGELFF. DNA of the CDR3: TGTGCCAGCATAAACAGCGGGCCGGGCTCCGGGGAGCTGTTTTTT.

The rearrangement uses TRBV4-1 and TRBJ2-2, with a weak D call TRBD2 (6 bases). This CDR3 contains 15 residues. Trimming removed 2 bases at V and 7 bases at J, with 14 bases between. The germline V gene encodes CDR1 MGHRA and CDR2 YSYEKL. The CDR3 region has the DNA TGCGCCAGCAGCCAACCGGGACTTCTCAGCGGGGAGCTGTTTTTT. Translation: CASSQPGLLSGELFF.

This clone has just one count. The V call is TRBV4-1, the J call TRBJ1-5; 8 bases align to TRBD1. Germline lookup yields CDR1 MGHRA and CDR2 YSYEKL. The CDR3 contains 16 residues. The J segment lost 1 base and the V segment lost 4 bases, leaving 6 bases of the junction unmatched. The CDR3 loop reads CASSPRQGISNQPQHF. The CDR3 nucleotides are TGCGCCAGCAGCCCTCGACAGGGGATCAGCAATCAGCCCCAGCATTTT.

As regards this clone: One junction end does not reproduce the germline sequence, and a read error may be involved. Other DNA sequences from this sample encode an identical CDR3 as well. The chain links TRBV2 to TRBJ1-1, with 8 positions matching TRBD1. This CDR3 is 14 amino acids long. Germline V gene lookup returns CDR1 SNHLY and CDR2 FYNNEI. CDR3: CASRGQDMNTEAFF. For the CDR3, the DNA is TGCGCCAGCAGGGGACAGGATATGAACACTGAAGCTTTCTTT.

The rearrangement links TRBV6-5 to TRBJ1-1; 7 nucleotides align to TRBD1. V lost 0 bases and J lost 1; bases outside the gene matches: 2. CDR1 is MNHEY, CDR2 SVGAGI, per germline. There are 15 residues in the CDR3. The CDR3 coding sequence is TGTGCCAGCAGTTACTCGACAGGGCGGAACACTGAAGCTTTCTTT. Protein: CASSYSTGRNTEAFF.

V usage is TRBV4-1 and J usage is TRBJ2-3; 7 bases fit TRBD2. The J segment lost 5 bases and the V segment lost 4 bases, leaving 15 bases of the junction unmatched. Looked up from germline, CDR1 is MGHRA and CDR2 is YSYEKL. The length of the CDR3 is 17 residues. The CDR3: CASSRKTVAGPQDTQYF. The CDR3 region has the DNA TGCGCCAGCAGCCGGAAGACGGTAGCGGGCCCCCAAGATACGCAGTATTTT.

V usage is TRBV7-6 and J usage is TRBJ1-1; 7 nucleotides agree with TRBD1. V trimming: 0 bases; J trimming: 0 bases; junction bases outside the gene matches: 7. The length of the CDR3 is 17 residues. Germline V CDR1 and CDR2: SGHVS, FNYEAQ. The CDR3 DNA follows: TGTGCCAGCAGCTTAGCCGAGGGGGCCGGTTTGAACACTGAAGCTTTCTTT. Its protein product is CASSLAEGAGLNTEAFF.

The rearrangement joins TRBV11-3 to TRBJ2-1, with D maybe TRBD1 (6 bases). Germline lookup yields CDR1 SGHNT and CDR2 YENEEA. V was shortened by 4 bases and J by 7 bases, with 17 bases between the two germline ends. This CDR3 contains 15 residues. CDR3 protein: CASSSPHQGWNEQFF. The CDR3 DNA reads TGTGCCAGCAGCTCCCCCCATCAGGGGTGGAATGAGCAGTTCTTC.

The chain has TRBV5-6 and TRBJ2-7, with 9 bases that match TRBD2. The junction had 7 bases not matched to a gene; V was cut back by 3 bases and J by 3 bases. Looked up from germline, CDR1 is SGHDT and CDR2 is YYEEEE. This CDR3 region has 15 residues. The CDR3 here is CASSSPAGGSYEQYF. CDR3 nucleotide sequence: TGTGCCAGCAGCTCCCCAGCGGGGGGAAGCTACGAGCAGTACTTC.

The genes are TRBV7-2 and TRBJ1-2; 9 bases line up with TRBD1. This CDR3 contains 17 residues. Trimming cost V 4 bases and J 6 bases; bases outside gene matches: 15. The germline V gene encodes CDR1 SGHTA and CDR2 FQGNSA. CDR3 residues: CASSSTPGQGFGDGYTF. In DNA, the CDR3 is TGTGCCAGCAGCTCCACCCCGGGACAGGGATTTGGGGATGGCTACACCTTC.